Listed below are T cell receptor beta chains from one sample, sequenced in a study of CD8 T cells in ankylosing spondylitis. MiXCR was run by TCRdb on the 5' RACE reads, yielding one entry per CDR3 protein. This sample has 200,000 to 250,000 distinct CDR3 sequences, with roughly 10% found just once. Material for sequencing was blood, either unsorted or a sorted T cell fraction (not recorded which). The receptor set was obtained from a male donor with ankylosing spondylitis or in good health (not recorded which). The CDR3 runs from the conserved cysteine through the conserved F or W. Each record gives: CDR3 DNA, CDR3 protein, V gene, D gene, J gene, clone size. The D gene is left open where the match is weak. Where a row states a size, it is once, few, many or the class of an expanded clone; other rows omit it.

TGTGCCACCGATGAGGGACAGGTGGGGAGAAACATTCAGTACTTC | CATDEGQVGRNIQYF | TRBV15 | TRBD1 | TRBJ2-4 | -
TGCGCCAGCAGCGTGACAGGTGCTCAAGCCAAAAACATTCAGTACTTC | CASSVTGAQAKNIQYF | TRBV5-1 | - | TRBJ2-4 | many
TGTGCCAGCAGCCCCGGATCGGCAGTGGGGACCTACGAGCAGTACTTC | CASSPGSAVGTYEQYF | TRBV7-6 | - | TRBJ2-7 | few
TGTGCCAGCAGTTCCCTGGGGGCGAGCACAGATACGCAGTATTTT | CASSSLGASTDTQYF | TRBV12-3/TRBV12-4 | - | TRBJ2-3 | many
TGTGCCAGCAGCCCGGGACTAGCGGCTAGCACAGATACGCAGTATTTT | CASSPGLAASTDTQYF | TRBV7-3 | TRBD2 | TRBJ2-3 | -
TGTGCCAGCAGCCTCCGGACTAGCGGGGGGCAGCGTAACAATGAGCAGTTCTTC | CASSLRTSGGQRNNEQFF | TRBV4-2 | TRBD2 | TRBJ2-1 | -
TGTGCCAGCTCAGGGGACTACGCGAGGGAGCTGTTTTTT | CASSGDYARELFF | TRBV18 | TRBD2 | TRBJ2-2 | -
TGCAGCCATTGGCAGCAAGAGACCCAGTACTTC | CSHWQQETQYF | TRBV29-1 | - | TRBJ2-5 | -
TGTGCCAGCAGTTACTCGATTAGCGAGAACTACGAGCAGTACTTC | CASSYSISENYEQYF | TRBV6-5 | - | TRBJ2-7 | many
TGTGCCACCCTCCCGGACATCCACACTGAAGCTTTCTTT | CATLPDIHTEAFF | TRBV6-1 | - | TRBJ1-1 | few
TGTGCCAGCAGCCAGGGACTTACGGCGAGGTCCTACAATGAGCAGTTCTTC | CASSQGLTARSYNEQFF | TRBV3-1 | - | TRBJ2-1 | few
TGCAGTGCTAGAGAATCGGGGGGGGCTACAGATACGCAGTATTTT | CSARESGGATDTQYF | TRBV20-1 | TRBD2 | TRBJ2-3 | many
TGTGCCAGCAGAAAAACAGGGTTTGGCACAGATACGCAGTATTTT | CASRKTGFGTDTQYF | TRBV12-3/TRBV12-4 | - | TRBJ2-3 | -
TGCAGCACCAACAGGTTACTGAACACTGAAGCTTTCTTT | CSTNRLLNTEAFF | TRBV29-1 | - | TRBJ1-1 | -
TGTGCCAGCAGCTCCCGGTCGAAGGACGGGAACACTGAAGCTTTCTTT | CASSSRSKDGNTEAFF | TRBV7-2 | - | TRBJ1-1 | few
TGCGCCAGCAGCCAAGGCCTCTCTACAGATACGCAGTATTTT | CASSQGLSTDTQYF | TRBV4-1 | - | TRBJ2-3 | -
TGCAGCGTTCTGTACAGGGGGCGACCTGAAGCTTTCTTT | CSVLYRGRPEAFF | TRBV29-1 | TRBD1 | TRBJ1-1 | -
TGTGCCAGCTCACCTGGGGGGGTCTCCTACGAGCAGTACTTC | CASSPGGVSYEQYF | TRBV18 | TRBD2 | TRBJ2-7 | few
TGCAGTGCTAGCTTGCGGGACAGGTCCGCTGATACGCAGTATTTT | CSASLRDRSADTQYF | TRBV20-1 | TRBD1 | TRBJ2-3 | few
TGTGCCAGCAGCCGGGGCACAGACTATGGCTACACCTTC | CASSRGTDYGYTF | TRBV28 | - | TRBJ1-2 | -
TGTGCCAGCAGCTCTAGTGGCCCGTCTAGCACAGATACGCAGTATTTT | CASSSSGPSSTDTQYF | TRBV7-2 | - | TRBJ2-3 | -
TGTACCAGCCCGCCTATGAAGACTAGTGTCCTAGAGCAGTACTTC | CTSPPMKTSVLEQYF | TRBV2 | - | TRBJ2-7 | -
TGTGCCAGCAGCTTATTTAGGGTTTACACCGGGGAGCTGTTTTTT | CASSLFRVYTGELFF | TRBV7-2 | - | TRBJ2-2 | few
TGCAGCGGAGGGGGGGGATCGAACACTGAAGCTTTCTTT | CSGGGGSNTEAFF | TRBV29-1 | - | TRBJ1-1 | many
TGCAGTGCTAGAGTTTTGGCGGGTCAGCCCCAGCATTTT | CSARVLAGQPQHF | TRBV20-1 | - | TRBJ1-5 | many
TGCGCCAGCAGCTTGGCAGCAGGGAGCTCCTACAATGAGCAGTTCTTC | CASSLAAGSSYNEQFF | TRBV5-1 | - | TRBJ2-1 | many
TGCGCCAGCAGCGAAGGACGTATGAACACTGAAGCTTTCTTT | CASSEGRMNTEAFF | TRBV5-1 | - | TRBJ1-1 | many
TGTGCCAGCAGTTTAGGCGGCAGCTTGAACACTGAAGCTTTCTTT | CASSLGGSLNTEAFF | TRBV27 | - | TRBJ1-1 | -
TGTGCCATCAGTGAGGGGACAGGGTCCAATCAGCCCCAGCATTTT | CAISEGTGSNQPQHF | TRBV10-3 | TRBD1 | TRBJ1-5 | -
TGTGCCAGCACAAAAAATGGACAGCCAGGAGAGACCCAGTACTTC | CASTKNGQPGETQYF | TRBV6-6 | - | TRBJ2-5 | -
TGCAGTGCTAGCGACGGGAGGGGCAGCACAGATACGCAGTATTTT | CSASDGRGSTDTQYF | TRBV20-1 | TRBD2 | TRBJ2-3 | few
TGTGCCAGCAGCCTTTCCGGGACAGGGCGGTACGAGCAGTACTTC | CASSLSGTGRYEQYF | TRBV7-2 | TRBD1 | TRBJ2-7 | few
TGTGCCAGCAGCTTGGCCGGTGCTTGGGCGGCGGACCAAGAGACCCAGTACTTC | CASSLAGAWAADQETQYF | TRBV5-6 | - | TRBJ2-5 | many
TGTGCCAGCAGCTTCCACACAGATACGCAGTATTTT | CASSFHTDTQYF | TRBV11-2 | - | TRBJ2-3 | few
TGTGCCAGCAGCCGCCCTCGGGTACCCTATGGCTACACCTTC | CASSRPRVPYGYTF | TRBV5-6 | - | TRBJ1-2 | -
TGTGCCAGCAGGCCGGGAAGCTCTGGAAACACCATATATTTT | CASRPGSSGNTIYF | TRBV7-2 | - | TRBJ1-3 | few
TGTGCCAGCAGTCCCTGGGACGGAGATACGCAGTATTTT | CASSPWDGDTQYF | TRBV27 | - | TRBJ2-3 | -
TGTGCCAGCAGCTTCAGGGGTCGGGTTCAAAACATTCAGTACTTC | CASSFRGRVQNIQYF | TRBV5-5 | - | TRBJ2-4 | few
TGCGCCAGCAGCCCGGGGTATGGGGACAGGGGGCATGGAGAGACCCAGTACTTC | CASSPGYGDRGHGETQYF | TRBV5-1 | TRBD1 | TRBJ2-5 | many
TGCGCCAGCAGCCCGGGGGCCGGGAATCAGCCCCAGCATTTT | CASSPGAGNQPQHF | TRBV5-1 | - | TRBJ1-5 | many
TGTGCCAGCAGCTTACTAGGGACACCCTACGAGCAGTACTTC | CASSLLGTPYEQYF | TRBV7-8 | - | TRBJ2-7 | -
TGCGCCAGCAGCGTTGGGTATGGGGAAATCTCCTACGAGCAGTACTTC | CASSVGYGEISYEQYF | TRBV5-1 | - | TRBJ2-7 | -
TGTGCCACCAGAGGGACAGGGCGGTACACTGAAGCTTTCTTT | CATRGTGRYTEAFF | TRBV24-1 | TRBD1 | TRBJ1-1 | many
TGCAGCGTTGACGGGGATCAGGGACGAGAGACCCAGTACTTC | CSVDGDQGRETQYF | TRBV29-1 | - | TRBJ2-5 | many
TGTGCCAGCAGCTTGGCCAGAGGACAGGGGGTCTACAATGAGCAGTTCTTC | CASSLARGQGVYNEQFF | TRBV5-6 | TRBD1 | TRBJ2-1 | few
TGCAGTGCTAGAGGGGAGGGCACCCTACCCTACAATGAGCAGTTCTTC | CSARGEGTLPYNEQFF | TRBV20-1 | TRBD2 | TRBJ2-1 | many
TGTGCCACCAGTGATTTGACAAGACCTGGAAACACCATATATTTT | CATSDLTRPGNTIYF | TRBV24-1 | - | TRBJ1-3 | many